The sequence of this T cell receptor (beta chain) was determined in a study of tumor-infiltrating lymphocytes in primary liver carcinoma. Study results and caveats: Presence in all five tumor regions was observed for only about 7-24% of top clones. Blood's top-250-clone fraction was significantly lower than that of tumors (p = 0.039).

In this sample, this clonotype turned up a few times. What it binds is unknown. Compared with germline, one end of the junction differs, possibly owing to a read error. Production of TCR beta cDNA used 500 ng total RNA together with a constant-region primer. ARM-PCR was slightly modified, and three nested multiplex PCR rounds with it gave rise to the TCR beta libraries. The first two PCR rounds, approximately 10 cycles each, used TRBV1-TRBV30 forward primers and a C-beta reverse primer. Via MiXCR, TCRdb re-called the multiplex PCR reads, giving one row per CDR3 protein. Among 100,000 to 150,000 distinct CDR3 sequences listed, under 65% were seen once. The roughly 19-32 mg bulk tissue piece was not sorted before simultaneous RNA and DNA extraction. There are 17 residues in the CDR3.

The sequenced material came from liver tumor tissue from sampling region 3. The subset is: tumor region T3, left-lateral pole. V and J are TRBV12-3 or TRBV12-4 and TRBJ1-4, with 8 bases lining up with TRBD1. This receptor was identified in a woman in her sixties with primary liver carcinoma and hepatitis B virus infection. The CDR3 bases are TGTGCCAGCAGTTCGCTCGGCAGGGGGCCTTCTAATGAAAAACTGCTTTTT. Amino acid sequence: CASSSLGRGPSNEKLLF.